This T cell receptor (beta chain) originates from a study of blood T cell repertoires in COVID-19. Trimming cost V 3 bases and J 4 bases, with 11 bases left between them. CDR1 is SGHKS and CDR2 is YYEKEE in the germline V gene (reference sequence). The CDR3 runs to 13 residues. The assay was immunoSEQ multiplex PCR, and TCRdb's table has in-frame clones only and misses some. The repertoire holds more than 250,000 clones, with more than 70% as singletons. Sequences were obtained from peripheral blood. The source of this sequence is a woman aged 45-60 years with acute or convalescent COVID-19. The chain combines TRBV5-5 with TRBJ2-7; no definite D call. In DNA, the CDR3 is TGTGCCAGCAGCTCCGGGTGGCAGTACGAGCAGTACGTC. Its translation is CASSSGWQYEQYV.